These T cell receptor beta chains were read from a single sample in a study of blood T cell repertoires in COVID-19. The data were produced by immunoSEQ multiplex PCR, yet TCRdb's version contains in-frame clones alone and is incomplete. The sample carries hundreds of thousands of clones, roughly 88% recorded once. Sequences were obtained from PBMCs or T cells enriched from blood (not recorded which). These receptors were taken from a woman aged 40 to 55 with acute COVID-19. Both conserved end residues are part of each CDR3. Fields, in order: D gene, V gene, clone size, J gene, CDR3 DNA, CDR3 protein. A D gene is named only where the DNA matches it firmly. Clone size is not always given. Where it is, it says once, few, many or a class for expanded clones.

>NA|TRBV9|NA|TRBJ2-6
TGTGCCAGCAGCGTTACCTACTCTGGGGCCAACGTCCTGACTTTC
CASSVTYSGANVLTF
>TRBD2|TRBV18|NA|TRBJ2-4
TGTGCCAGCTCCCTCAGGACTAGCGGGGACGGCAAAAACATTCAGTACTTC
CASSLRTSGDGKNIQYF
>NA|TRBV3-1/TRBV3-2|once|TRBJ2-7
TGTGCCAGCAGCCCCGCTACCTCCTACGAGCAGTACTTC
CASSPATSYEQYF
>NA|TRBV7-9|once|TRBJ2-5
TGTGCCAGCAGCTTAGCGGGGCAGGTGGGGACCCAGTACTTC
CASSLAGQVGTQYF
>NA|TRBV6-1|NA|TRBJ1-1
TGTGCCAGCAGTGATCGAGTGCACACTGAAGCTTTCTTT
CASSDRVHTEAFF
>NA|TRBV21-1|NA|TRBJ1-4
TGTGCCAGCAGCAAAGCTTTAGGGAGGGGGTTGAAAAATGAAAAACTGTTTTTT
CASSKALGRGLKNEKLFF
>TRBD1|TRBV5-6|NA|TRBJ1-2
TGTGCCAGCAGGGCCCAGGGGGCCCACTATGGCTACACCTTC
CASRAQGAHYGYTF
>NA|TRBV27|NA|TRBJ2-1
TGTGCCAGCAGTAATGGTCCTAGCTCCTACAATGAGCAGTTCTTC
CASSNGPSSYNEQFF
>NA|TRBV7-8|NA|TRBJ1-3
TGTGCCAGCAGCTTGCAGGCTCACTCTGGAAACACCATATATTTT
CASSLQAHSGNTIYF
>NA|TRBV2|NA|TRBJ1-4
TGTGCCAGCAGACCAGAGGCAACTAATGAAAAACTGTTTTTT
CASRPEATNEKLFF
>NA|TRBV14|NA|TRBJ2-7
TGTGCCAGCAGCCCCTGGGAGAGCTCCTACGAGCAGTACTTC
CASSPWESSYEQYF
>NA|TRBV27|NA|TRBJ1-5
TGTGCCAGCAGTTTGGCAGGGTTAAATCAGCCCCAGCATTTT
CASSLAGLNQPQHF
>NA|TRBV5-1|NA|TRBJ2-2
TGCGCCAGCAGCCCGCAGGGTACCGGGGAGCTGTTTTTT
CASSPQGTGELFF
>NA|TRBV9|NA|TRBJ1-1
TGTGCCAGCAGCGCAGGTGTGAACACTGAAGCTTTCTTT
CASSAGVNTEAFF
>NA|TRBV29-1|NA|TRBJ1-1
TGCAGCGCCAGACGGGAAGTTATGAACACTGAAGCTTTCTTT
CSARREVMNTEAFF
>TRBD1|TRBV11-2|NA|TRBJ2-2
TGTGCCAGCAGCGGGGTTTTTTGGACAGGGGGCCTCGGGGAGCTGTTTTTT
CASSGVFWTGGLGELFF
>NA|TRBV11-2|NA|TRBJ1-6
TGTGCCAGCAGCGAAAGAACTCCTTATAATTCACCCCTCCACTTT
CASSERTPYNSPLHF
>NA|TRBV15|NA|TRBJ2-1
TGTGCCACCAGCAGACCCGACTTCGGGGGGCAGTTCTTC
CATSRPDFGGQFF
>NA|TRBV9|NA|TRBJ1-2
TGTGCCAGCAGCCCCGATCCTTGGGTGACGGGTGGCTACACCTTC
CASSPDPWVTGGYTF
>TRBD1|TRBV25-1|NA|TRBJ1-1
TGTGCCAGCAGTGAGTCAGGGGGCAGGACTGAAGCTTTCTTT
CASSESGGRTEAFF
>NA|TRBV5-6|NA|TRBJ1-2
TGTGCCAGCAGCTTGGTACAGAACTTCTATGGCTACACCTTC
CASSLVQNFYGYTF
>TRBD1|TRBV19|NA|TRBJ2-7
TGTGCCAGTAGTATTGGGACAGAGGCCCACGAGCAGTACTTC
CASSIGTEAHEQYF
>TRBD1|TRBV5-1|NA|TRBJ1-3
TGCGCCAGCAGCGGGACAGGGCTTGGAAACACCATATATTTT
CASSGTGLGNTIYF
>NA|TRBV15|once|TRBJ1-1
TGTGCCACCAGCAGGGCCCAGTTTTCCCCCACTGAAGCTTTCTTT
CATSRAQFSPTEAFF
>NA|TRBV9|NA|TRBJ2-1
TGTGCCAGCAGCGTAGGGTCCAGTATCTATGAGCAGTTCTTC
CASSVGSSIYEQFF
>NA|TRBV7-2|once|TRBJ2-1
TGTGCCAGCAGCTTAGCGGCGGGACCACTTGTAGATGAGCAGTTCTTC
CASSLAAGPLVDEQFF
>TRBD2|TRBV9|NA|TRBJ2-7
TGTGCCAGCAGCGCGGGCGGGGGTCCCTACGAGCAGTACTTC
CASSAGGGPYEQYF
>TRBD1|TRBV6-5|NA|TRBJ1-2
TGTGCCAGCAGACACGGGACAGGGACGGACTATGGCTACACCTTC
CASRHGTGTDYGYTF
>NA|TRBV12-3/TRBV12-4|NA|TRBJ1-5
TGTGCCAGCAGTTTCTATAGTCAGCCCCAGCATTTT
CASSFYSQPQHF
>NA|TRBV3-1/TRBV3-2|NA|TRBJ2-2
TGTGCCAGCAGCCCCACAACCGGGGAGCTGTTTTTT
CASSPTTGELFF
>NA|TRBV15|NA|TRBJ1-1
TGTGCCACCAGCAGAGCTGGGGGAGGCAACACTGAAGCTTTCTTT
CATSRAGGGNTEAFF
>TRBD1|TRBV7-9|NA|TRBJ1-4
TGTGCCAGCAGCGCCCGGGACAGACGTGTTGAAAAACTGTTTTTT
CASSARDRRVEKLFF
>NA|TRBV12-5|NA|TRBJ2-7
TGTGCTAGTGGTTTGTGGTCAGACGAGCAGTACTTC
CASGLWSDEQYF
>NA|TRBV19|NA|TRBJ2-3
TGTGCCAGTAGTATAACCAACAGGGCTCCTACAGATACGCAGTATTTT
CASSITNRAPTDTQYF
>NA|TRBV5-4|NA|TRBJ2-3
TGTGCCATCACACGGGACTCTTCAAACACAGATACGCAGTATTTT
CAITRDSSNTDTQYF
>TRBD1|TRBV19|NA|TRBJ1-1
TGTGCCAGTAGTATAGGGACAGGCATCACTGAAGCTTTCTTT
CASSIGTGITEAFF
>TRBD2|TRBV10-3|NA|TRBJ2-7
TGTGCCATCAGTGAGTCGTTGCGGGGGGGCCGGGACGAGCAGTACTTC
CAISESLRGGRDEQYF
>NA|TRBV9|NA|TRBJ2-5
TGTGCCAGCAGCGTAGGGCCAGGGGAGGAGACCCAGTACTTC
CASSVGPGEETQYF
>TRBD1|TRBV7-6|NA|TRBJ1-1
TGTGCCAGCAGCTTAAAGACAGGGCGGGACACTGAAGCTTTCTTT
CASSLKTGRDTEAFF
>TRBD2|TRBV5-1|NA|TRBJ2-3
TGCGCCAGCAGCTTGGGTGTTAGCGGGGGGGCCTCAGATACGCAGTATTTT
CASSLGVSGGASDTQYF
>NA|TRBV30|once|TRBJ1-5
TGTGCCTGGAGTGCTGGGACACCTTATCAGCCCCAGCATTTT
CAWSAGTPYQPQHF
>NA|TRBV6-5|NA|TRBJ1-2
TGTGCCAGCGGTCCCGACTTCCGCCGAGTTAGCTACACCTTC
CASGPDFRRVSYTF
>NA|TRBV7-9|NA|TRBJ1-5
TGTGCCAGCAGCCGTGACGGGGATCAGCCCCAGCATTTT
CASSRDGDQPQHF
>NA|TRBV27|NA|TRBJ1-6
TGTGCCAGCAAGGGAGTAAATTCACCCCTCCACTTT
CASKGVNSPLHF
>NA|TRBV2|NA|TRBJ1-4
TGTGCCAGCAGTGAAGGGGGAACAGGCCTGTCTAATGAAAAACTGTTTTTT
CASSEGGTGLSNEKLFF
>NA|TRBV5-1|NA|TRBJ1-1
TGCGCCAGCGCCTACGAGGGAGGAACTTTCTTT
CASAYEGGTFF
>NA|TRBV11-3|NA|TRBJ2-2
TGTGCCAGCAGCTTCCCTGGCCTCAGGGCCAAGAACACCGGGGAGCTGTTTTTT
CASSFPGLRAKNTGELFF
>NA|TRBV5-8|NA|TRBJ2-1
TGTGCCAGCAGCTTGTTATCAGGGAGGAATGAGCAGTTCTTC
CASSLLSGRNEQFF
>TRBD2|TRBV7-2|once|TRBJ2-7
TGTGCCAGCAGCTCACTCCCTAGCGGGGGGCGGCTCTACGAGCAGTACTTC
CASSSLPSGGRLYEQYF
>NA|TRBV14|few|TRBJ1-1
TGTGCCAGCAGCCAAGATAGCGGACGGGGGAACACTGAAGCTTTCTTT
CASSQDSGRGNTEAFF
>TRBD1|TRBV2|NA|TRBJ1-5
TGTGCCAGCAGTATGGACAGGGGACAGGGGCCCCAGCATTTT
CASSMDRGQGPQHF